The 3 T cell receptor beta chains in this list originate from one sample, sequenced in a study of blood T cells in healthy people across ages. Next came a second PCR, run for roughly 6 to 11 cycles, which used a sample-barcoded 5' primer along with a J-beta primer mix. TCRdb re-called the 5' RACE reads with MiXCR, one entry per CDR3 protein. Here the sample spans 1.5 million to 2 million distinct CDR3 sequences, 40% to 55% being singletons. The sample comprised blood. These TCRs come from a woman aged 40 to 49 in good health.

The CDR3 region has the DNA TGTGCCAGCAGCGTACCGGGGGATTCCTCACCCCTCCACTTT. It codes for CASSVPGDSSPLHF. The chain combines TRBV7-2 with TRBJ1-6; perhaps TRBD1 as D (5 bases). Looked up from germline, CDR1 is SGHTA and CDR2 is FQGNSA. The CDR3 is made up of 14 amino acids. Between the trimmed V and J ends, which lost 5 bases and 10 bases, there was a span of 15 bases.

The chain couples TRBV25-1 to TRBJ1-6; 7 bases match TRBD1. V trimming: 6 bases; J trimming: 2 bases; junction bases outside the gene matches: 4. The CDR3 sequence is 15 residues long. From germline, CDR1 is MGHDK and CDR2 SYGVNS. CDR3 sequence reads: CASSSTGTYNSPLHF. CDR3 in DNA: TGTGCCAGCAGCTCGACAGGGACCTATAATTCACCCCTCCACTTT.

The V call is TRBV20-1, the J call TRBJ1-1; D remains unclear. Trimming stripped 3 bases from V and 0 bases from J, with 2 bases between. The CDR3 totals 11 residues. Germline V lookup: CDR1 DFQATT, CDR2 SNEGSKA (reference sequence). The CDR3 here is CSARMNTEAFF. In nucleotides, the CDR3 is TGCAGTGCTAGGATGAACACTGAAGCTTTCTTT.